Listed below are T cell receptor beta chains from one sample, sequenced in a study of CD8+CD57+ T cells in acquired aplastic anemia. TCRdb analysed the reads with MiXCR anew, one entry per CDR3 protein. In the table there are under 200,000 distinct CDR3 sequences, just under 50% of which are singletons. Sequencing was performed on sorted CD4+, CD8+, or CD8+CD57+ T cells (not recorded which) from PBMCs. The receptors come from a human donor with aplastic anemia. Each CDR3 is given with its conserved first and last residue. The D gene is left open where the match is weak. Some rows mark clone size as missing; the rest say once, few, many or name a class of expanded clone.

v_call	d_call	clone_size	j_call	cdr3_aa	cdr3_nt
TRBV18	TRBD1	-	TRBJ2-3	CASSPRIRDRGVTDTQYF	TGTGCCAGCTCACCACGTATCCGGGACAGGGGTGTCACAGATACGCAGTATTTT
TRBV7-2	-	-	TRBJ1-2	CASSLQGGYTF	TGTGCCAGCAGCCTCCAAGGTGGCTACACCTTC
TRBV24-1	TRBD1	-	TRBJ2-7	CATSDHKIGQGAVYEQYF	TGTGCCACCAGTGACCATAAAATCGGACAGGGGGCTGTTTACGAGCAGTACTTC
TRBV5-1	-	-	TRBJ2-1	CASSLARDEQFF	TGCGCCAGCAGCTTGGCGAGGGATGAGCAGTTCTTC
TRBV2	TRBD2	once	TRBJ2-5	CARGLAGANQETQYF	TGTGCCAGGGGACTAGCGGGAGCCAACCAAGAGACCCAGTACTTC
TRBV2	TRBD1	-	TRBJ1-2	CASSGQGGHYGYTF	TGTGCCAGCAGTGGACAGGGAGGGCACTATGGCTACACCTTC
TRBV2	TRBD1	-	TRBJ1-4	CASGETGGVDEKLFF	TGTGCCAGCGGTGAAACAGGGGGTGTCGATGAAAAACTGTTTTTT
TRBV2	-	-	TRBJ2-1	CASSSISYNEQLF	TGTGCCAGCAGTTCGATCTCCTACAATGAGCAGCTCTTC
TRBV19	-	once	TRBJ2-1	CASTGHNEQFF	TGTGCCAGTACCGGGCACAATGAGCAGTTCTTC
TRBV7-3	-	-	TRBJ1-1	CVSSTRNTEAFF	TGTGTCAGCAGTACGAGGAACACTGAAGCTTTCTTT
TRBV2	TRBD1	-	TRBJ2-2	CASRPGTVNTGELFF	TGTGCCAGCAGGCCCGGGACAGTTAACACCGGGGAGCTGTTTTTT
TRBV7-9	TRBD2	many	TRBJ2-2	CASSPSPGTRTNTGELFF	TGTGCCAGCAGCCCCAGTCCCGGGACTAGGACGAACACCGGGGAGCTGTTTTTT
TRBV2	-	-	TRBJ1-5	CASSRGGQPQHF	TGTGCCAGCAGTCGAGGGGGGCAGCCCCAGCATTTT
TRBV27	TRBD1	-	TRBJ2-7	CASSHGTGWSYEQYF	TGTGCCAGCAGTCACGGGACAGGGTGGTCCTACGAGCAGTACTTC
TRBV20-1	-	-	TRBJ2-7	CSAPGTSNEQYF	TGCAGTGCCCCCGGGACATCCAACGAGCAGTACTTC
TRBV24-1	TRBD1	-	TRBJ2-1	CATSDLRQGGNEQFF	TGTGCCACCAGTGATTTGCGACAGGGTGGTAATGAGCAGTTCTTC
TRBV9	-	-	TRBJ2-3	CASESGYTQYF	TGTGCCAGCGAAAGTGGGTATACGCAGTATTTT